The 13 T cell receptor beta chains below come from one sample, sequenced in a study of blood T cell repertoires in COVID-19. The table came from immunoSEQ multiplex PCR; TCRdb's copy has only in-frame clones and leaves some out. The data contain roughly 290,000 clones, under 85% of them seen just once; the ten biggest clones take up 0.85% to 1%. Material: peripheral blood. These receptors were obtained from a human donor with COVID-19, enrolled during active disease. The donor label of this sample is uncertain.

V is TRBV5-1 and J is TRBJ1-2, with 9 bases identical to TRBD1. CDR1 is SGHRS and CDR2 is YFSETQ in the germline V gene. The CDR3 sequence is 14 residues long. V shed 6 bases and J 4 bases; nucleotides not matched to a gene: 7. The DNA for the CDR3 is TGCGCCAGCACTCCGGGACAGGGCGCCTATGGCTACACCTTC. Encoded protein: CASTPGQGAYGYTF.

The chain couples TRBV28 to TRBJ2-3, with TRBD2 identical over 9 bases. CDR3 length equals 18 residues. Germline CDR1 and CDR2: MDHEN and SYDVKM. J lost 6 bases, V lost 4 bases, and 17 bases had no gene match. The CDR3 loop reads CASSSPTPLAGEADTQYF. The CDR3 bases are TGTGCCAGCAGTTCCCCCACCCCTTTAGCGGGAGAGGCCGATACGCAGTATTTT. The full variable domain, rest sourced from reference TRBV28 and TRBJ2-3, is DVKVTQSSRYLVKRTGEKVFLECVQDMDHENMFWYRQDPGLGLRLIYFSYDVKMKEKGDIPEGYSVSREKKERFSLILESASTNQTSMYLCASSSPTPLAGEADTQYFGPGTRLTVL.

The V gene is TRBV4-1, the J gene TRBJ2-5, with 13 positions matching TRBD2. Germline lookup yields CDR1 MGHRA and CDR2 YSYEKL. The CDR3 length is 14 residues. V trimming: 4 bases; J trimming: 4 bases; junction bases outside the gene matches: 0. The CDR3 sequence is CASSRTSGRETQYF. The CDR3, as DNA: TGCGCCAGCAGCCGGACTAGCGGGAGAGAGACCCAGTACTTC.

V and J are TRBV19 and TRBJ1-5, with TRBD1 as a possible D gene (6 bases). V was trimmed by 4 bases and J by 0 bases, leaving 10 bases between them. Germline CDR1 and CDR2: LNHDA and SQIVND (reference sequence). The CDR3 has 15 residues. The CDR3 spells CASSTGTHSNQPQHF. In DNA, the CDR3 is TGTGCCAGTAGTACCGGGACACATAGCAATCAGCCCCAGCATTTT.

This clone has only one observation. The chain has TRBV5-4 and TRBJ1-2; 8 positions match TRBD1. The V gene's germline CDR1 is SGHNT and CDR2 YYREEE (reference sequence). The CDR3 loop spans 13 amino acids. The V gene end was trimmed by 3 bases and the J gene end by 8 bases; junction bases not matched to a gene: 6. The CDR3 DNA is TGTGCCAGCAGCTCCGACAGGGGTGAGGGCTACACCTTC. Its protein product is CASSSDRGEGYTF.

This rearrangement joins TRBV4-3 to TRBJ1-3, with D unclear. The CDR3 runs to 15 residues. Trimming took off 0 bases at V and 0 bases at J, with 6 bases between the two ends. Germline values: CDR1 LGHNA, CDR2 YSLEER. CDR3 DNA sequence: TGCGCCAGCAGCCAAGACCTGAGCTCTGGAAACACCATATATTTT. It translates to CASSQDLSSGNTIYF.

This chain joins TRBV7-9 and TRBJ2-2; D is undetermined. The V gene's germline CDR1 is SEHNR and CDR2 FQNEAQ (reference sequence). The length of the CDR3 is 16 residues. Trimming removed 4 bases at V and 2 bases at J, with 14 bases between. CDR3: CASSSSPTENTGELFF. In DNA form, the CDR3 reads TGTGCCAGCAGCTCCTCCCCTACAGAAAACACCGGGGAGCTGTTTTTT.

The chain couples TRBV3-1 (or the pseudogene TRBV3-2) to TRBJ2-1; D is ambiguous. V lost 0 bases to trimming and J lost 6 bases, with 15 bases between them. Germline assignment: CDR1 LGHDT and CDR2 YNNKEL (reference sequence). The CDR3 covers 16 residues. As DNA, the CDR3 is TGTGCCAGCAGCCAAGATACCAAGGTCGGCGGCAATGAGCAGTTCTTC. It is translated as CASSQDTKVGGNEQFF.

V usage is TRBV27 and J usage is TRBJ2-3; 11 bases are a match to TRBD2. Trimming cost V 0 bases and J 2 bases; bases outside gene matches: 10. CDR1 and CDR2 (germline): MNHEY, SMNVEV (reference sequence). The length of the CDR3 is 19 residues. In DNA, the CDR3 is TGTGCCAGCAGTTTATCGCGTCCGGGACTAGCGGAGGTCACAGATACGCAGTATTTT. Its translation: CASSLSRPGLAEVTDTQYF.

The rearrangement uses TRBV27 and TRBJ2-1; perhaps TRBD1 as D (6 bases). Germline CDR1 reads MNHEY; CDR2 reads SMNVEV (reference sequence). V lost 4 bases, J lost 4 bases, and 11 bases lay in between. The CDR3 has 14 residues. The CDR3 DNA follows: TGTGCCAGCAGTTCGGGACACGGATACAATGAGCAGTTCTTC. Residues: CASSSGHGYNEQFF.

The chain combines TRBV28 with TRBJ2-1; TRBD2 matches 8 bases. The CDR3 runs to 16 residues. Germline V gene lookup returns CDR1 MDHEN and CDR2 SYDVKM. Trimming took 6 bases from V and 4 from J; bases not matched to a gene: 11. The CDR3 spells CASRGRREVKYNEQFF. DNA of the CDR3: TGTGCCAGCAGAGGGAGGCGGGAGGTCAAATACAATGAGCAGTTCTTC.

The chain employs TRBV25-1 and TRBJ1-5, with D unclear. V was pared by 4 bases and J by 5 bases, with 9 bases between. CDR1 MGHDK and CDR2 SYGVNS come from the germline V gene. The CDR3 length is 13 residues. The CDR3 nucleotides read TGTGCCAGCAGTGGAGGGAGCCATCAGCCCCAGCATTTT. Translating it yields CASSGGSHQPQHF.

CDR3 sequence: CASSSSASGITSGELFF. CDR3 DNA: TGTGCCAGCAGCTCTTCGGCTAGCGGGATAACTAGCGGGGAGCTGTTTTTT. The genes are TRBV5-4 and TRBJ2-2, with 9 nucleotides matching TRBD2. Germline CDR1 SGHNT, CDR2 YYREEE (reference sequence). J gave up 7 bases and V 3 bases, and 13 bases lay outside the gene matches. The CDR3 is made up of 17 amino acids.